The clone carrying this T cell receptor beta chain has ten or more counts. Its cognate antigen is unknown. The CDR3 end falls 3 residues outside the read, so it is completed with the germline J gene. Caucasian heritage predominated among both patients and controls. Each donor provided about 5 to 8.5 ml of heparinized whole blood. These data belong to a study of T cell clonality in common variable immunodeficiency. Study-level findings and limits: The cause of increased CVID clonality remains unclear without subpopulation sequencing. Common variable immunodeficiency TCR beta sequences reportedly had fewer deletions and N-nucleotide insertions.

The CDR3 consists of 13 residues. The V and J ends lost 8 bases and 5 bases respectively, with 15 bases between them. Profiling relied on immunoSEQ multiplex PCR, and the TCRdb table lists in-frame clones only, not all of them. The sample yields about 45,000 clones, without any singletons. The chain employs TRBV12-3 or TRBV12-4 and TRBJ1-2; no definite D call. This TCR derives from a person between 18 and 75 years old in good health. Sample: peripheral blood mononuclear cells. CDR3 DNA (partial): TGTGCCAGCCGGAGAGAGGGTGGTTATGGC. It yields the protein CASRREGGYG. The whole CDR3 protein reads CASRREGGYGYTF.